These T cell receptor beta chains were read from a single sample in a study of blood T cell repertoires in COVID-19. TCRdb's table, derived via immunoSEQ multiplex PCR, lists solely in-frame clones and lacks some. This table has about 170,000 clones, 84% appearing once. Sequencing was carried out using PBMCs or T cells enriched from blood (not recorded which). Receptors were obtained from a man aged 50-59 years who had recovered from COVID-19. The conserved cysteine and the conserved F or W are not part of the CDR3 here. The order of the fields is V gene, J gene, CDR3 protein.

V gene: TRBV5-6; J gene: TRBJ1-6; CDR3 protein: ASSLSRGNNSPLH
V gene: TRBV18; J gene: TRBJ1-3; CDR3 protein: ASSFLRRDRGYTIY
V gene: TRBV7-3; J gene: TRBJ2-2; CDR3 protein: ASSAAPGGNTGELF
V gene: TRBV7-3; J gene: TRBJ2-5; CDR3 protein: ASSRGLPGETQY
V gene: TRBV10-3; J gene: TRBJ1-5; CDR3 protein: AISLDRFAPQH
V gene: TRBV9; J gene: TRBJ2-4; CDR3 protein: ASSPDLGGSKNIQY
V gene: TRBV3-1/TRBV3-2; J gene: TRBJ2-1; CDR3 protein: ASSPEGQGVSYNEQF
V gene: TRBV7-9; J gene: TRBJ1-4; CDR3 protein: ASSSRHRDNEKLF
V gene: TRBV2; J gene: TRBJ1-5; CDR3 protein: ASRDRGGNQPQH
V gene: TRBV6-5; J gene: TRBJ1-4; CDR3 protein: ASSSMGQQNEKLF
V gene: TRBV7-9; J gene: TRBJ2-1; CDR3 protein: ASSTSGTIEQF
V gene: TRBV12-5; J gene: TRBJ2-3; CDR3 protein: ASGLGGPNTDTQY
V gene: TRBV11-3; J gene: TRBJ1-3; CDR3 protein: ASSGTGGTLY
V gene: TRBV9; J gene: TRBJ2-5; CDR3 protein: ASSVGERGGQETQY
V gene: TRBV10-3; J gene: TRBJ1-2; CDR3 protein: AISALSPGSYGYT
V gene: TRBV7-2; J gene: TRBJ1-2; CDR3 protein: ASSLAGTGGLRGGYT
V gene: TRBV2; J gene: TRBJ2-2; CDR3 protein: ASRGRTGYNTGELF
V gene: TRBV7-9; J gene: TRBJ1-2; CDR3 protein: ASNRGGGQGTLYGYT
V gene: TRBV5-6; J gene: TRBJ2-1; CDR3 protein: ASSLTLYNEQF
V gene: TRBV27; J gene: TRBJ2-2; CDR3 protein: ASSLRSWRNTGELF
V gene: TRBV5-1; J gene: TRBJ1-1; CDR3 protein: ASSGQGLMNTEAF
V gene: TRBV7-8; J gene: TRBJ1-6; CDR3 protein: ASRPGSTHNSPLH
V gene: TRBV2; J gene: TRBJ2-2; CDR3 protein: ASTRGNTGELF
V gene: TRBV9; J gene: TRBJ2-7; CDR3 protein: ASSPSSKGLPYEQY
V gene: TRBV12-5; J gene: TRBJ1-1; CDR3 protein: ASGLVMGQGSNTEAF
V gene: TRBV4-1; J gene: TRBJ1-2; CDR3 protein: ASTREGYGYT
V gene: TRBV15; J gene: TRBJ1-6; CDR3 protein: ATSRDRGSSPLH
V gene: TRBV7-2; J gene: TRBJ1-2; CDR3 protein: ASSLVTGSNYGYT
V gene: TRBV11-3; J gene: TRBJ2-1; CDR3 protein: ASSLAGGTYNEQF
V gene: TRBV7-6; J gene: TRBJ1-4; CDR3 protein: ASSGSRIATNEKLF
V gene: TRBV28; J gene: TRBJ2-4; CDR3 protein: ASSQTDRAKNIQY
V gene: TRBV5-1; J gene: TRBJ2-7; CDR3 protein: ASSLEAGGAEQY
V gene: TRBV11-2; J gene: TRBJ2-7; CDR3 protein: ASSLARLAVISYEQY
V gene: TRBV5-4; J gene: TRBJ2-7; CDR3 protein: ASSLNRVEQY
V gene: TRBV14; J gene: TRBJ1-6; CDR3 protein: ASSHRSSPLH
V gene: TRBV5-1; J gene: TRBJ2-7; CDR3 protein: ASNPLPGAAYEQY
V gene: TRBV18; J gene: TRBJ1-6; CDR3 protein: ASSPGQDNSPLH
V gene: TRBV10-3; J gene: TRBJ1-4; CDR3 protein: AISPGTGGYEKLF
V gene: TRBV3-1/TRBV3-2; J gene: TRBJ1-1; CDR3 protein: ASSSRVTEAF
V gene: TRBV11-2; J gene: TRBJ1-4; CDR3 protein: ASSQDRGREKLF
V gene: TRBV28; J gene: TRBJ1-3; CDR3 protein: ASRDRGSGNTIY
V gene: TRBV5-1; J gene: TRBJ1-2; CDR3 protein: ASSPGQKDYGYT
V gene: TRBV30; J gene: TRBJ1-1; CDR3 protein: AYTGTGYTEAF
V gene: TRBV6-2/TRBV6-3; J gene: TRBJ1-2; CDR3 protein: ASSYSGRGLNYGYT
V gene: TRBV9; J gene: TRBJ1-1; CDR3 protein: ASSSGPGGGMNTEAF
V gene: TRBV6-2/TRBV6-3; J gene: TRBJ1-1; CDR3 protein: ASSRDRVNTEAF
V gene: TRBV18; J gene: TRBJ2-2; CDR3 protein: ASSPETGTLGELF
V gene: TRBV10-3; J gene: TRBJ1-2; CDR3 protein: AISESDTLRDYGYT
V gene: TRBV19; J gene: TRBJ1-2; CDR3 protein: ASRDRLVDYGYT
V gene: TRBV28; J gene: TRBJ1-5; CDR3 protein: ASSLQGGPQH
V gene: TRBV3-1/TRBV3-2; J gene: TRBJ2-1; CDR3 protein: ASSQEGASEQF
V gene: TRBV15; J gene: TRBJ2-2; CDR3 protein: ATSGLAGGQGELF
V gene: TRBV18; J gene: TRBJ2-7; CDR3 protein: ASSTTGGPYEQY
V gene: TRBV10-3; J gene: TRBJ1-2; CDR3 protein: AISEGLYGYT